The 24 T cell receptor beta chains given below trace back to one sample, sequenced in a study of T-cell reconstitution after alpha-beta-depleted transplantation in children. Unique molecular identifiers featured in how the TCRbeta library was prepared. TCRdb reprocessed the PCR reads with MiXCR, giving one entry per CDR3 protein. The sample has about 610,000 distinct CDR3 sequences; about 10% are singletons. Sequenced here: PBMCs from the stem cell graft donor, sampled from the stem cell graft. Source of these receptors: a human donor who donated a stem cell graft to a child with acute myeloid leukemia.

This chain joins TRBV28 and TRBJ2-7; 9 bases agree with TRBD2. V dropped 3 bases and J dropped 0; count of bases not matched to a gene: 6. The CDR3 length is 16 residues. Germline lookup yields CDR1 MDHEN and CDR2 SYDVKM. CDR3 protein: CASSFSLAGLSYEQYF. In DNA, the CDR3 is TGTGCCAGCAGTTTCTCTCTAGCGGGGCTCTCCTACGAGCAGTACTTC.

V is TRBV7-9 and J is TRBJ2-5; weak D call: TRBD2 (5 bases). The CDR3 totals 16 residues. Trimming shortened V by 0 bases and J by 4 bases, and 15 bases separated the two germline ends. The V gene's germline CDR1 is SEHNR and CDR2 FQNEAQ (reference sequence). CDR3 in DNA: TGTGCCAGCAGCTTAGCGCTAAGAGGGCCTCGAGAGACCCAGTACTTC. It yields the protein CASSLALRGPRETQYF. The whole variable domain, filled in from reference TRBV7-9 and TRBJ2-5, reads DTGVSQNPRHKITKRGQNVTFRCDPISEHNRLYWYRQTLGQGPEFLTYFQNEAQLEKSRLLSDRFSAERPKGSFSTLEIQRTEQGDSAMYLCASSLALRGPRETQYFGPGTRLLVL.

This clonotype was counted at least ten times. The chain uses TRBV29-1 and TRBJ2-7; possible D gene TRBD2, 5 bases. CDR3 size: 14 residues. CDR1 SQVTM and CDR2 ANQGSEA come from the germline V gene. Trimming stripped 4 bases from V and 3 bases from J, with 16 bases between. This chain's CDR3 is CSVGEGRPIYEQYF. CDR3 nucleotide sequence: TGCAGCGTTGGCGAGGGCAGGCCGATCTACGAGCAGTACTTC.

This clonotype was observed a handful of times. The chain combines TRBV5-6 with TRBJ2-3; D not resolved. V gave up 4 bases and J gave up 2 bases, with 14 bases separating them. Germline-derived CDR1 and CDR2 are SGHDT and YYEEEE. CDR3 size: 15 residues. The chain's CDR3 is CASSPLIALTDTQYF. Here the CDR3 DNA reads TGTGCCAGCAGCCCCTTGATTGCACTCACAGATACGCAGTATTTT. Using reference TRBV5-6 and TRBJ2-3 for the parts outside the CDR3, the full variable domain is DAGVTQSPTHLIKTRGQQVTLRCSPKSGHDTVSWYQQALGQGPQFIFQYYEEEERQRGNFPDRFSGHQFPNYSSELNVNALLLGDSALYLCASSPLIALTDTQYFGPGTRLTVL.

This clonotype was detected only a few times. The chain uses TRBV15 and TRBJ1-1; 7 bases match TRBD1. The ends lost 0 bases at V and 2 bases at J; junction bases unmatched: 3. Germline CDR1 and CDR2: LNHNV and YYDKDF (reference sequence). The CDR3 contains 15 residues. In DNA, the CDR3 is TGTGCCACCAGCAGAGAGGGGACAGCTAACACTGAAGCTTTCTTT. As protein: CATSREGTANTEAFF.

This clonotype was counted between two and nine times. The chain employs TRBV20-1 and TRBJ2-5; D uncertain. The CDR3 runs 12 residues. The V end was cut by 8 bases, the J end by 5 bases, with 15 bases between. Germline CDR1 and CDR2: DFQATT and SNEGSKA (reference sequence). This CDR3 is CSPGPNAETQYF. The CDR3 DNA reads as TGCAGTCCTGGGCCCAACGCGGAGACCCAGTACTTC.

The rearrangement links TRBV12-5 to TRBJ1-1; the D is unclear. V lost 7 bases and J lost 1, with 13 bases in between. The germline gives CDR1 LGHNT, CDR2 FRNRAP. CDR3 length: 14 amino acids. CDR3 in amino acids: CASALLPQNTEAFF. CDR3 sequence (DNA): TGTGCTAGTGCCCTACTCCCGCAGAACACTGAAGCTTTCTTT.

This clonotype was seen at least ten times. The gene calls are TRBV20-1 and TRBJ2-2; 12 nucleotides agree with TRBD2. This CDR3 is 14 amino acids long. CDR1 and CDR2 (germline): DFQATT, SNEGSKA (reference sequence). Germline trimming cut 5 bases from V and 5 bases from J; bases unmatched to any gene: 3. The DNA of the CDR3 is TGCAGTGCTCTAGCGGGAGGGGGGACCGGGGAGCTGTTTTTT. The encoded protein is CSALAGGGTGELFF.

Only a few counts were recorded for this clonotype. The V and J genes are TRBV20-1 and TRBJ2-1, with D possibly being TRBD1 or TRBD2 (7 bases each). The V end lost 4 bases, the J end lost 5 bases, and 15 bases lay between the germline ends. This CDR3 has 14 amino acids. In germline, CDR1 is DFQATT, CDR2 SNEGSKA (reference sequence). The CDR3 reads CSAKQRDSHNEQFF. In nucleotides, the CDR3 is TGCAGTGCTAAACAGCGGGACAGCCACAATGAGCAGTTCTTC.

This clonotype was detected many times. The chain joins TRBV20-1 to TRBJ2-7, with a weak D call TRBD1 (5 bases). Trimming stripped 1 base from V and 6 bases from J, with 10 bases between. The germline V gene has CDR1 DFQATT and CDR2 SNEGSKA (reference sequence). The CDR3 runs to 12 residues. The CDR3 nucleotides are TGCAGTGCTAGAGTGCAGGGCGGCGAGCAGTACTTC. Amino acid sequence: CSARVQGGEQYF.

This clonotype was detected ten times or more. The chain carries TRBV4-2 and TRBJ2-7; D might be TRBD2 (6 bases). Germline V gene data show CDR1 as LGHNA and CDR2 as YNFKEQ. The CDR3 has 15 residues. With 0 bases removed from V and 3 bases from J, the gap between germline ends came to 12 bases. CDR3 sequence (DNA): TGTGCCAGCAGCCAAGATCTTAGGACTATCTACGAGCAGTACTTC. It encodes CASSQDLRTIYEQYF.

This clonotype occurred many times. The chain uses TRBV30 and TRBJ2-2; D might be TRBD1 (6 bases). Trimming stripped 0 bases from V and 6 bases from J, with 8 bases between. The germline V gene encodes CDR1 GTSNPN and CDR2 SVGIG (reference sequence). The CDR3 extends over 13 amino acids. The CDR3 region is CAWSVWGPGELFF. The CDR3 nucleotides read TGTGCCTGGAGTGTATGGGGGCCCGGGGAGCTGTTTTTT.

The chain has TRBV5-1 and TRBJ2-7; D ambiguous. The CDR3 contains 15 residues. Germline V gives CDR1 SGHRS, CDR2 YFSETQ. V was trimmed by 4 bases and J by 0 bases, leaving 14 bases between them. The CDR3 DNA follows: TGCGCCAGCAGCGGCCAGCTGGGAAGCTCCTACGAGCAGTACTTC. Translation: CASSGQLGSSYEQYF.

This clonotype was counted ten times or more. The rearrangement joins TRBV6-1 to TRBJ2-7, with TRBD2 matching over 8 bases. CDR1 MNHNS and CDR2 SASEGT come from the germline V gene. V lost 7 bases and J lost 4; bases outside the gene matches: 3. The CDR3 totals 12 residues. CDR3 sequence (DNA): TGTGCCAGCATCCAGCGGGAGTACGAGCAGTACTTC. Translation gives CASIQREYEQYF.

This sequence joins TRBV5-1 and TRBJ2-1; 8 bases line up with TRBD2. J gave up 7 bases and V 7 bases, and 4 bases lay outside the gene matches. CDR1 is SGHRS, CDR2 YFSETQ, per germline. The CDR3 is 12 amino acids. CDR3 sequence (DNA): TGCGCCAGCCCCGGGGGGGGGAATGAGCAGTTCTTC. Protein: CASPGGGNEQFF. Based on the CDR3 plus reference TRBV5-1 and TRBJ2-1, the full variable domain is KAGVTQTPRYLIKTRGQQVTLSCSPISGHRSVSWYQQTPGQGLQFLFEYFSETQRNKGNFPGRFSGRQFSNSRSEMNVSTLELGDSALYLCASPGGGNEQFFGPGTRLTVL.

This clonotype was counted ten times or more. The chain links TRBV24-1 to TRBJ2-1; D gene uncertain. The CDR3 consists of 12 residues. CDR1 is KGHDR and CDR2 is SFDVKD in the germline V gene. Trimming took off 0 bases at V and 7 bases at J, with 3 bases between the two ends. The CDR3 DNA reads TGTGCCACCAGTGATTTGCGGAATGAGCAGTTCTTC. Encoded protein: CATSDLRNEQFF.

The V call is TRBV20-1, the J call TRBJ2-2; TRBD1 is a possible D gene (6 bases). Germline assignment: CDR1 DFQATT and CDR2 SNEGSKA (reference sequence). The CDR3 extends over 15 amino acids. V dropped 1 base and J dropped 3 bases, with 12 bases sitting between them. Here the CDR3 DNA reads TGCAGTGCTAGAGTCCGGACAGAATACACCGGGGAGCTGTTTTTT. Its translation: CSARVRTEYTGELFF.

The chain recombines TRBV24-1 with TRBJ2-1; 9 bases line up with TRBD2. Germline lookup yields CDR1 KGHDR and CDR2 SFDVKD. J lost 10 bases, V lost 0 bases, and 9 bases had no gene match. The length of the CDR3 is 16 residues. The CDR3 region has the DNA TGTGCCACCAGTGATTTGCCCAGCGGGAGGCCGTGGGAGCAGTTCTTC. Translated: CATSDLPSGRPWEQFF.

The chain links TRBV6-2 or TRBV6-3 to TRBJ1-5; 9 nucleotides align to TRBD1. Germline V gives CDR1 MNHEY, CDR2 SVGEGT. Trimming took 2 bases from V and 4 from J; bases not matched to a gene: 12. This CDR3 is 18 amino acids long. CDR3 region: CASSYPTLTGGGNQPQHF. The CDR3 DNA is TGTGCCAGCAGTTACCCGACCTTAACAGGGGGCGGTAATCAGCCCCAGCATTTT.

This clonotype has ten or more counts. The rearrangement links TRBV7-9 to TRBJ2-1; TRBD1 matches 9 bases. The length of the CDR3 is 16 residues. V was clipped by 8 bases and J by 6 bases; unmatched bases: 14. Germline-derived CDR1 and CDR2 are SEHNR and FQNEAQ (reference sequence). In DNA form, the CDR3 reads TGTGCCAGCGGGTTAGGCTCGGGACAGGGTCGCAATGAGCAGTTCTTC. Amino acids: CASGLGSGQGRNEQFF.

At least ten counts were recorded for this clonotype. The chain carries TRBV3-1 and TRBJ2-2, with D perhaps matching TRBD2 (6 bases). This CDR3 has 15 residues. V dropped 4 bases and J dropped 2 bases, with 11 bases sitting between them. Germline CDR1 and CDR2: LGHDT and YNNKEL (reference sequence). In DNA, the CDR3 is TGTGCCAGCAGCCGGGAGGCCTTAAACACCGGGGAGCTGTTTTTT. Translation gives CASSREALNTGELFF. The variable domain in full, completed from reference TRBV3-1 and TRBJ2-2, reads DTAVSQTPKYLVTQMGNDKSIKCEQNLGHDTMYWYKQDSKKFLKIMFSYNNKELIINETVPNRFSPKSPDKAHLNLHINSLELGDSAVYFCASSREALNTGELFFGEGSRLTVL.

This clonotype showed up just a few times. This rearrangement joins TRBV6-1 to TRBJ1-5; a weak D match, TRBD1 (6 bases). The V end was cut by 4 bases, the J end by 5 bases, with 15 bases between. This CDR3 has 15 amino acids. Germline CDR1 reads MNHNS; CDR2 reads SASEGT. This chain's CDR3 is CASSGSQGSYQPQHF. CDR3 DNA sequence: TGTGCCAGCAGTGGTAGTCAGGGGAGCTATCAGCCCCAGCATTTT.

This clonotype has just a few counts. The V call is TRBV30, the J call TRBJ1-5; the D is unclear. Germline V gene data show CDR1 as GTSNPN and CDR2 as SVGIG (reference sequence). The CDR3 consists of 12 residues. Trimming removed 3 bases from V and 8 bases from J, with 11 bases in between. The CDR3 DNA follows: TGTGCCTGGAGGAAGGACTCGGAGCCCCAGCATTTT. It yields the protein CAWRKDSEPQHF.

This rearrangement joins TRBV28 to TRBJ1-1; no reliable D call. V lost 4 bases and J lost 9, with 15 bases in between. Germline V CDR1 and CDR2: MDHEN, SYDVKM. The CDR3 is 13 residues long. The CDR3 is CASSSRIPPQAFF. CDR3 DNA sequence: TGTGCCAGCAGTTCCCGGATCCCACCCCAAGCTTTCTTT.